Described below is a single T cell receptor beta chain sequence and its context. Its antigen is still unknown. This entry is derived from a study of beta chain features in type 1 diabetes. Study in general: Over all samples combined, 107,917,701 sorted cells were examined.

Expressed TCRB transcripts were sequenced because the entire RNA isolate underwent reverse transcription. Measured with immunoSEQ multiplex PCR; TCRdb has only the in-frame clones, and not every one. The table records over 600,000 clones, around 11% of them present only once. Study-level results: A potential influence of HLA type upon TCRB rearrangement remained unresolved herein. Comparison showed that naive, central memory and Treg TCRB repertoires appeared more similar among patients than among healthy donors. Shorter TCRB CDR3s, moderately but significantly so, marked every one of the four CD4+ subsets in Type 1 diabetes patients.

The CDR3 is 15 residues long. V was cut by 4 bases and J by 8 bases, with 17 bases left in between. Germline CDR1 SGHDN, CDR2 FVKESK. Each population that was sorted was more than 95% pure. The chain recombines TRBV14 with TRBJ1-4; D not certain. The source is a man aged 25 to 40 with type 1 diabetes. The sequenced material came from naive CD4+ T cells from blood. The CDR3: CASSRDAGSGEKLFF. The DNA of the CDR3 is TGTGCCAGCAGCCGAGATGCGGGATCGGGAGAAAAACTGTTTTTT. The whole variable domain, filled in from reference TRBV14 and TRBJ1-4, reads EAGVTQFPSHSVIEKGQTVTLRCDPISGHDNLYWYRRVMGKEIKFLLHFVKESKQDESGMPNNRFLAERTGGTYSTLKVQPAELEDSGVYFCASSRDAGSGEKLFFGSGTQLSVL.